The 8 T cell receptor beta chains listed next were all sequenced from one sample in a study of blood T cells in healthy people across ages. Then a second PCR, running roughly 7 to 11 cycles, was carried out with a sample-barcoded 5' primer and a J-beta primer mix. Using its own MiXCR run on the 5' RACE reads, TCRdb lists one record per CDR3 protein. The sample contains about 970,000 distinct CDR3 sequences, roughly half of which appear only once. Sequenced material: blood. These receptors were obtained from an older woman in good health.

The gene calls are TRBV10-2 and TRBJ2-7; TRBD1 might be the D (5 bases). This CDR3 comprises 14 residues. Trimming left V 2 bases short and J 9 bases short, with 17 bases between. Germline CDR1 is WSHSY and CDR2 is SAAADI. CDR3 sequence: CASSESRPFDRQYF. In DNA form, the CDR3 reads TGCGCCAGCAGTGAGAGTCGGCCTTTCGACAGGCAGTACTTC.

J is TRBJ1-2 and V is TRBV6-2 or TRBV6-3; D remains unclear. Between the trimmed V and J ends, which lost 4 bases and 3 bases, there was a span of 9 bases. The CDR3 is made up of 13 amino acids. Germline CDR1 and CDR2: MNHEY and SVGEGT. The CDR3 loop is CASSLGWDYGYTF. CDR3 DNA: TGTGCCAGCAGTTTGGGATGGGACTATGGCTACACCTTC.

The DNA of the CDR3 is TGTGCCAGCAGTGAATGGGGGGATAGCTCCTACGAGCAGTACTTC. Amino acid sequence: CASSEWGDSSYEQYF. This chain joins TRBV25-1 and TRBJ2-7; D is perhaps TRBD2 (6 bases). V was pared by 1 base and J by 0 bases, with 10 bases between. Germline values: CDR1 MGHDK, CDR2 SYGVNS. The CDR3 consists of 15 residues.

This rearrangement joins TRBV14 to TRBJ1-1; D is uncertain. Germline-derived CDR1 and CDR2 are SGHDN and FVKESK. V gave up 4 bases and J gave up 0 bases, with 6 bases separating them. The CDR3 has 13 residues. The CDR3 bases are TGTGCCAGCAGCCCTAACATGAACACTGAAGCTTTCTTT. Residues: CASSPNMNTEAFF.

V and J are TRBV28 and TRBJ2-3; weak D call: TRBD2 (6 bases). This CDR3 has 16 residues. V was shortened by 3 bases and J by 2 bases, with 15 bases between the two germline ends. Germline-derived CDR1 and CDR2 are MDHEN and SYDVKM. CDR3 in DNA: TGTGCCAGCAGTTTGGAGGGAAGCCCAAACACAGATACGCAGTATTTT. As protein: CASSLEGSPNTDTQYF.

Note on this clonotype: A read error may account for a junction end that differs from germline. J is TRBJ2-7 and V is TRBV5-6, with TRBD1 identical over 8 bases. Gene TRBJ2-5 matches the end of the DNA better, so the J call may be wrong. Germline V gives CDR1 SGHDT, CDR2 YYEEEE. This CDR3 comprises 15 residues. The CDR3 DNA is TGTGTCAGCAGCTTACCGACAGGGGAGGAAGAGACCCAGTACTTC. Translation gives CVSSLPTGEEETQYF.

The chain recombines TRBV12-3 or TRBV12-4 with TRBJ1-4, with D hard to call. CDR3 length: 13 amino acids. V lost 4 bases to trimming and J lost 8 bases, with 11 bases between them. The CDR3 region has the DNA TGTGCCAGCAGTTCCCCGGGAAGGGAAAAACTGTTTTTT. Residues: CASSSPGREKLFF.

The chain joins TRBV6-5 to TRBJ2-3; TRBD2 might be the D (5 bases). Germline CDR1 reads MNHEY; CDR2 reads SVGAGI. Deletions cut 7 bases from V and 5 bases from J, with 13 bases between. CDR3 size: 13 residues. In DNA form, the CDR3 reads TGTGCCAGCATCCACCAAGGAGGAGATACGCAGTATTTT. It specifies CASIHQGGDTQYF.